This T cell receptor (beta chain) was obtained from a study of shared clonotypes between healthy human individuals. All donors qualified as healthy HIV-negative adults and had experienced no recent acute infections or vaccinations. This CDR3 is built from 15 residues. The germline CDR1 and CDR2 sequences are MNHEY and SMNVEV (reference sequence). Trimming removed 0 bases from V and 9 bases from J; junction bases left unmatched: 6. Genomic DNA belonging to each subset was distributed in equal measure over several immunoSEQ plates. Unsorted PBMC replicate PCRs used roughly 300 ng DNA, 30,000 to 35,000 T cell genomes. Sequenced by immunoSEQ multiplex PCR; TCRdb stores in-frame clones only, minus some. The table has around 430,000 clones, roughly 77% seen once.

The chain is built from TRBV27 and TRBJ2-5, with 11 bases aligning to TRBD2. This TCR derives from a woman aged 40-49 years in good health. Some clones in this sample may be carry-over from other donors' samples. Sequenced: PBMCs. CDR3 nucleotides: TGTGCCAGCAGTTTATCCATAGCGGGAGGGCGCCCCCAGTACTTC. As protein: CASSLSIAGGRPQYF.